This T cell receptor beta chain was retrieved from a study of blood T cell repertoires in COVID-19. Across the study: Samples taken during acute and convalescent COVID-19 were collected in the United States, Italy and Spain. Sample material is recorded as cDNA or gDNA derived from T cells, B-cell-depleted T cells, or PBMCs.

Only in-frame clones appear in the TCRdb table, and some are missing; sequencing was by immunoSEQ multiplex PCR. In the table there are fewer than 80,000 clones, approximately 79% of which are singletons. V dropped 6 bases and J dropped 5 bases, with 19 bases sitting between them. The V gene's germline CDR1 is MNHNY and CDR2 SVGAGI (reference sequence). This CDR3 is 15 amino acids long. V and J are TRBV6-6 and TRBJ1-2, with D tentatively TRBD1 (5 bases). The sequence was obtained from a woman older than 75 with active or convalescent COVID-19. Sequenced: peripheral blood. The CDR3 DNA reads as TGTGCCAGCAGCTCCGCTGACACGGGGGGGTATGGCTACACCTTC. Amino acids: CASSSADTGGYGYTF.